The 9 T cell receptor beta chains listed next were all sequenced from one sample in a study of Ad26.COV2.S vaccination and SARS-CoV-2 variants. Using immunoSEQ multiplex PCR, the repertoire was profiled, and TCRdb retains in-frame clones only, with some absent. The sample includes about 350,000 clones, about 87% of them seen just once. Treatment meaning: about 20 received Ad26.COV2.S at low or high dose, single or two shots; 5 received placebo; per-sample allocation not given. Samples analyzed were those drawn on day 63 after the first vaccine or placebo injection. The sequences come from peripheral blood, collected in a trial of Ad26.COV2.S vaccine versus placebo. The receptors stem from a person between 18 and 65 years old who received the Ad26.COV2.S COVID-19 vaccine or a placebo.

This rearrangement joins TRBV2 to TRBJ1-1; D not resolved. With 2 bases removed from V and 0 bases from J, the gap between germline ends came to 7 bases. The CDR3 loop spans 14 amino acids. Germline V lookup: CDR1 SNHLY, CDR2 FYNNEI. The CDR3 bases are TGTGCCAGCAGTGAAAGCCATTTGAACACTGAAGCTTTCTTT. Residues: CASSESHLNTEAFF.

The J gene is TRBJ1-2, the V gene TRBV5-4; D ambiguous. The CDR3 loop spans 14 amino acids. Trimming took 1 base from V and 4 from J, leaving 11 bases between them. Germline-derived CDR1 and CDR2 are SGHNT and YYREEE (reference sequence). This chain's CDR3 is CASSLSQRAYGYTF. The CDR3 DNA reads as TGTGCCAGCAGCTTGAGTCAGAGGGCCTATGGCTACACCTTC.

V is TRBV29-1 and J is TRBJ2-5; 8 bases line up with TRBD1. Germline V gene sequence: CDR1 SQVTM, CDR2 ANQGSEA. V lost 0 bases to trimming and J lost 6 bases; unmatched junction nucleotides: 6. The CDR3 totals 14 residues. CDR3 in amino acids: CSVEDPDRAKTQYF. The CDR3 DNA sequence: TGCAGCGTTGAAGATCCGGACAGGGCAAAGACCCAGTACTTC.

The rearrangement links TRBV13 to TRBJ1-1, with 8 bases identical to TRBD1. The CDR3 runs 14 residues. Germline CDR1 reads PRHDT; CDR2 reads FYEKMQ (reference sequence). V shed 3 bases, J shed 7 bases, and the junction held 7 bases outside the gene matches. The CDR3 nucleotides are TGTGCCAGCAGCTTGGACGGACAGGGCTTTGAAGCTTTCTTT. Translating gives CASSLDGQGFEAFF.

The chain couples TRBV30 to TRBJ2-7; D remains ambiguous. Trimming removed 0 bases from V and 4 bases from J, with 10 bases in between. The CDR3 runs 13 residues. The germline CDR1 and CDR2 sequences are GTSNPN and SVGIG (reference sequence). CDR3 region: CAWSVSVAYEQYF. In DNA form, the CDR3 reads TGTGCCTGGAGTGTATCGGTAGCTTACGAGCAGTACTTC.

V and J are TRBV19 and TRBJ1-5; D unresolved. The CDR3 length is 15 residues. The V end lost 3 bases, the J end lost 0 bases, and 9 bases lay between the germline ends. The V gene's germline CDR1 is LNHDA and CDR2 SQIVND (reference sequence). CDR3 nucleotides: TGTGCCAGTAGTATCGGGCCTTATAGCAATCAGCCCCAGCATTTT. Its protein is CASSIGPYSNQPQHF.

V is TRBV7-2 and J is TRBJ2-1, with TRBD1 identical over 7 bases. The CDR3 contains 12 residues. Trimming removed 5 bases from V and 12 bases from J; junction bases left unmatched: 7. The germline gives CDR1 SGHTA, CDR2 FQGNSA. CDR3 amino acids: CASSPRTGRQFF. The CDR3 DNA reads as TGTGCCAGCAGCCCGCGGACAGGACGGCAGTTCTTC. The full variable domain, its missing parts supplied by reference TRBV7-2 and TRBJ2-1, is GAGVSQSPSNKVTEKGKDVELRCDPISGHTALYWYRQSLGQGLEFLIYFQGNSAPDKSGLPSDRFSAERTGGSVSTLTIQRTQQEDSAVYLCASSPRTGRQFFGPGTRLTVL.

A single count supports this clone. At one end, the junction sequence differs from germline, possibly due to a read error. The chain uses TRBV19 and TRBJ1-1; D is perhaps TRBD1 (6 bases). The CDR3 has 13 amino acids. The germline V gene has CDR1 LNHDA and CDR2 SQIVND (reference sequence). The CDR3 region has the DNA TGTGCCAGTAGTCTAGACAGGAGCACTGAAGCTTTCTTT. As protein: CASSLDRSTEAFF.

V gene TRBV19 combines with J gene TRBJ2-7; 11 nucleotides line up with TRBD1. The CDR3 totals 14 residues. CDR1 and CDR2 (germline): LNHDA, SQIVND (reference sequence). V was pared by 5 bases and J by 3 bases, with 3 bases of the junction left unmatched. The CDR3 region is CASSWGQGDYEQYF. CDR3 coding DNA: TGTGCCAGTAGTTGGGGACAGGGGGACTACGAGCAGTACTTC. Using reference TRBV19 and TRBJ2-7 for the parts outside the CDR3, the full variable domain is DGGITQSPKYLFRKEGQNVTLSCEQNLNHDAMYWYRQDPGQGLRLIYYSQIVNDFQKGDIAEGYSVSREKKESFPLTVTSAQKNPTAFYLCASSWGQGDYEQYFGPGTRLTVT.